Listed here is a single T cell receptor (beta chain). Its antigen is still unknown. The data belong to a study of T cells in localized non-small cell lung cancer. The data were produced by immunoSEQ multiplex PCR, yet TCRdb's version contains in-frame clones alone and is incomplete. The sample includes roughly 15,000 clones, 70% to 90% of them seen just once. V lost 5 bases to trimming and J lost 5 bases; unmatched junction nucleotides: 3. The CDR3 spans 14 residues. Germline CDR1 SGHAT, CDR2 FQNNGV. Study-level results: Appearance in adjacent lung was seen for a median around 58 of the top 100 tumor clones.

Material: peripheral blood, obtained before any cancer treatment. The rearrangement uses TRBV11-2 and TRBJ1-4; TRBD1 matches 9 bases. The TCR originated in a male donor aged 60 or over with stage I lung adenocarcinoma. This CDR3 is CASSPTGGNEKLFF. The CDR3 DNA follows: TGTGCCAGCAGCCCGACAGGGGGGAATGAAAAACTGTTTTTT.